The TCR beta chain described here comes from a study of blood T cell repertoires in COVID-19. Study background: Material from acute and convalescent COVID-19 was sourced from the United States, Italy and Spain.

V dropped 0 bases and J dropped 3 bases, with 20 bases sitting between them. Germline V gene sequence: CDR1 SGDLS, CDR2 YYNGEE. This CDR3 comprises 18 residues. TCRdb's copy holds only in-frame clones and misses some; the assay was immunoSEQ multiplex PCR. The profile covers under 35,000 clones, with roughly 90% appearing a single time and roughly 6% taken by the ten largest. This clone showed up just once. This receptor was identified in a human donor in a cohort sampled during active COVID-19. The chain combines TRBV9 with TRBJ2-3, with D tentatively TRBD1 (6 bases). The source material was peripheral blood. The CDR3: CASSVDGDTGLETDTQYF. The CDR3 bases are TGTGCCAGCAGCGTAGATGGGGACACGGGCTTAGAGACAGATACGCAGTATTTT.